The clone carrying this T cell receptor beta chain has ten or more counts. The antigen is not known. The data are from a study of T cell repertoires in cytomegalovirus infection. Trimming removed 0 bases from V and 0 bases from J, with 9 bases in between. CDR3 length: 15 residues. Germline CDR1 MNHEY, CDR2 SVGEGT. TCRdb redid the calling of the reads with MiXCR, one entry per CDR3 protein. The sample has about 150,000 distinct CDR3 sequences, around 32% seen once. The source is a human donor in good health (CMV status not recorded). Some clones in this sample may be carry-over from other donors' samples. The specimen comprised CD8+ T cells from cultured PBMCs, sampled from culture after CMV antigen stimulation. The chain uses TRBV6-2 or TRBV6-3 and TRBJ2-7; D is ambiguous. The DNA of the CDR3 is TGTGCCAGCAGTTACTCGACGGCTAGCTCCTACGAGCAGTACTTC. Translating it yields CASSYSTASSYEQYF.